This T cell receptor (beta chain) was obtained from a study of persistence of HIV-infected CD4 T cells. Findings of the study overall: TCR oligoclonality correlated with proviral oligoclonality in the same sorted populations. Compared with CD3/CD28-stimulated cells, CMV- and Gag-responding cells showed lower TCRbeta richness.

As for this clone: Its specificity is not known.

This nonspecific control used anti-CD3/anti-CD28 bead stimulation of CD4+ T cells. Sorting of responding CD4+ T cells relied on upregulated CD40 ligand together with CD69. Donors had undetectable plasma HIV-1 RNA, under 50 copies/mL, for 4+ years. CDR1 and CDR2 (germline): SEHNR, FQNEAQ (reference sequence). The V and J ends lost 6 bases and 0 bases, in that order; junction bases with no gene match: 3. This CDR3 region has 14 residues. The libraries were made with immunoSEQ version 4 in survey mode. TCRdb's table, derived via immunoSEQ multiplex PCR, lists solely in-frame clones and lacks some. This table has 37,000 or so clones, 87% appearing once.

This sequence originates from an adult man with HIV who was CMV-seropositive. This sample comprised CD4+ T cells sorted from PBMCs after approximately 19-hour stimulation, obtained from a patient who received antiretroviral therapy. This chain connects TRBV7-9 to TRBJ1-1; 8 bases line up with TRBD1. The CDR3 region has the DNA TGTGCCAGCAGGCCGGGACAGGTGAACACTGAAGCTTTCTTT. Translating it yields CASRPGQVNTEAFF. The full variable domain, with the rest looked up from reference TRBV7-9 and TRBJ1-1, is DTGVSQNPRHKITKRGQNVTFRCDPISEHNRLYWYRQTLGQGPEFLTYFQNEAQLEKSRLLSDRFSAERPKGSFSTLEIQRTEQGDSAMYLCASRPGQVNTEAFFGQGTRLTVV.